This T cell receptor (beta chain) was sequenced for a study of T cell responses to AZD1222 COVID-19 vaccine. Overall study results and limits: It should be noted that donors were predominantly white British and more often female, and clonal diversity was possibly underestimated.

Germline CDR1 and CDR2: SNHLY and FYNNEI. V lost 5 bases, J lost 7 bases, and 15 bases lay in between. CDR3 length: 14 amino acids. Libraries were prepared by immunoSEQ multiplex PCR; TCRdb keeps only in-frame clonotypes and omits some of them. The sample includes roughly 120,000 clones, 75% to 90% seen only once; the top ten take roughly 5%. A word on this clone: What it binds is unknown.

This sequence originates from an adult in good health. The chain carries TRBV2 and TRBJ1-5, with D perhaps TRBD1 (6 bases). The sequences come from peripheral blood, collected on day 0 of AZD1222 vaccination. The DNA of the CDR3 is TGTGCCAGCAGTCGAGAACAGGGTAACCAGCCCCAGCATTTT. Translated: CASSREQGNQPQHF.